A selection of T cell receptor beta chains follows, all from one sample in a study of blood T cell repertoires in COVID-19. Method: immunoSEQ multiplex PCR; TCRdb's copy keeps in-frame clones and lacks some. This table has 410,000 or so clones, roughly 90% appearing once. Sequenced input: peripheral blood. These TCRs come from a woman in her forties with COVID-19, enrolled during active disease. Both conserved end residues are part of each CDR3. D genes are given only for firm matches. Clone size is shown for a subset of rows, as once, few, many or a class of expanded clone.

j_call	d_call	v_call	clone_size	cdr3_nt	cdr3_aa
TRBJ1-6	TRBD1	TRBV6-5	.	TGTGCCAGCAGTTACCATCGACAGGGGGCTTATTCACCCCTCCACTTT	CASSYHRQGAYSPLHF
TRBJ1-4	.	TRBV14	.	TGTGCCATCGAATCTCGGTCGCCCGAAAAACTGTTTTTT	CAIESRSPEKLFF
TRBJ2-4	.	TRBV28	.	TGTGCCAGCAGCAAAATGGGGGGTACGGCCAAAAACATTCAGTACTTC	CASSKMGGTAKNIQYF
TRBJ2-7	TRBD2	TRBV4-3	.	TGCGCCAGCAGCCCTAGGACTAGCGGGAGCTCCTACGAGCAGTACTTC	CASSPRTSGSSYEQYF
TRBJ2-2	.	TRBV6-5	.	TGTGCCAGCAGTTACTTACAACAGGGAGGGGAGCTGTTTTTT	CASSYLQQGGELFF
TRBJ2-2	.	TRBV13	.	TGTGCCAGCAGCCCCCGGACAGAGGTCACCGGGGAGCTGTTTTTT	CASSPRTEVTGELFF
TRBJ1-4	.	TRBV6-5	.	TGTGCCAGCAGTTACGGCAGGGTCGGGGAAAAACTGTTTTTT	CASSYGRVGEKLFF
TRBJ1-5	.	TRBV6-2/TRBV6-3	.	TGTGCCAGCAGTTACTCCGGACAATCCCAAACTAGCAATCAGCCCCAGCATTTT	CASSYSGQSQTSNQPQHF
TRBJ2-2	TRBD1	TRBV5-1	.	TGCGCCAGCCTGAAAACCGGGACAGAGGCCGGGGAGCTGTTTTTT	CASLKTGTEAGELFF
TRBJ2-1	.	TRBV10-3	.	TGTGCCACCGGGACACTTACTAATGAGCAGTTCTTC	CATGTLTNEQFF
TRBJ1-5	.	TRBV4-1	.	TGCGCCAGCAGCCAAGTACGAGAGAATCAGCCCCAGCATTTT	CASSQVRENQPQHF
TRBJ2-7	.	TRBV10-3	.	TGTGCCATCAGCCCACCCGGGACACCCGAGCAGTACTTC	CAISPPGTPEQYF
TRBJ1-4	.	TRBV7-2	once	TGTGCCAGCAGCTTAGCCGGCTTACAGAATGAAAAACTGTTTTTT	CASSLAGLQNEKLFF
TRBJ1-2	TRBD1	TRBV4-3	.	TGCGCCAGCAGCCAAGATCTAGGGGGCAACTATGGCTACACCTTC	CASSQDLGGNYGYTF
TRBJ2-5	.	TRBV6-1	.	TGTGCCAGCAGTGAAGCCCTGGACAGAGAGACCCAGTACTTC	CASSEALDRETQYF
TRBJ2-3	.	TRBV6-2/TRBV6-3	.	TGTGCCAGCAGTTCCGGGCAGGGGACCACAGATACGCAGTATTTT	CASSSGQGTTDTQYF
TRBJ1-6	TRBD1	TRBV27	.	TGTGCCAGCACCCCAGGGGGGCCGAATTCACCCCTCCACTTT	CASTPGGPNSPLHF
TRBJ1-1	.	TRBV30	.	TGTGCCTGGAGTCCCCCGTCCTTGTTGAACACTGAAGCTTTCTTT	CAWSPPSLLNTEAFF
TRBJ1-4	.	TRBV28	.	TGTGCCAGCAGTTCCTCAGGGCAGCCTAAGGAAAAACTGTTTTTT	CASSSSGQPKEKLFF
TRBJ1-2	TRBD1	TRBV5-1	.	TGCGCCAGCAGCTCCAGGGGGGATGGCTACACCTTC	CASSSRGDGYTF
TRBJ1-5	TRBD1	TRBV7-8	.	TGTGCCAGCAGCTCCCCCCCGGGACAGTTGCATTTT	CASSSPPGQLHF
TRBJ2-7	.	TRBV4-1	.	TGCGCCAGCAGCCGCTGGACAGCTACCTACGAGCAGTACTTC	CASSRWTATYEQYF
TRBJ2-7	.	TRBV4-3	.	TGCGCCAGCAGCACTGGGGCAGGGGCCTCCTACGAGCAGTACTTC	CASSTGAGASYEQYF
TRBJ2-7	TRBD2	TRBV7-2	.	TGTGCCAGCAGCTTAGATAGCGGGGGGGCGAGGGAGCAGTACTTC	CASSLDSGGAREQYF
TRBJ2-7	.	TRBV7-3	.	TGTGCCAGCAGCTTAGGCACAGGTCGCTACGAGCAGTACTTC	CASSLGTGRYEQYF
TRBJ1-2	.	TRBV7-2	once	TGTGCCAGCAGCCCGAGGGGGAAGGGCCCTATCCCCTATGGCTACGCCTTC	CASSPRGKGPIPYGYAF
TRBJ2-3	TRBD2	TRBV3-1/TRBV3-2	.	TGTGCCAGCAGCCAATTAGCGGGGTACACAGATACGCAGTATTTT	CASSQLAGYTDTQYF
TRBJ1-5	TRBD1	TRBV6-2/TRBV6-3	.	TGTGCCAGCAGTTACTCGTTAGTCTCGGTAAGGGGGCCTCATCAGCCCCAGCATTTT	CASSYSLVSVRGPHQPQHF
TRBJ2-1	TRBD1	TRBV11-2	.	TGTGCCAGCAGCCTCAACAGGGGGCGATGGGACAATGAGCAGTTCTTC	CASSLNRGRWDNEQFF
TRBJ2-2	.	TRBV28	.	TGTGCCAGCAACTCAAACACCGGGGAGCTGTTTTTT	CASNSNTGELFF
TRBJ2-7	TRBD1	TRBV9	once	TGTGCCAGCAGCGTAGTTCCTACAGGGGACGAGCAGTACTTC	CASSVVPTGDEQYF
TRBJ2-6	.	TRBV6-4	.	TGTGCCAGCAGTACCAGCTCTGGGGCCAACGTCCTGACTTTC	CASSTSSGANVLTF
TRBJ2-5	.	TRBV5-1	.	TGCGCCAGCAGCTATACAGGGTTAGCGATAGAGACCCAGTACTTC	CASSYTGLAIETQYF
TRBJ1-5	.	TRBV2	.	TGTGCCAGCAGTCTCCCCGGGGGCAATCAGCCCCAGCATTTT	CASSLPGGNQPQHF
TRBJ2-7	TRBD1	TRBV6-5	.	TGTGCCAGCAGCCCGACAGGGGGGAGGTACGAGCAGTACTTC	CASSPTGGRYEQYF
TRBJ2-3	TRBD2	TRBV3-1/TRBV3-2	few	TGTGCCAGCAGCATCATTAGCGGGAGCGGGACAGATACGCAGTATTTT	CASSIISGSGTDTQYF
TRBJ2-6	.	TRBV6-4	.	TGTGCCAGCAGTGAACAGGGCTTCTCTGGGGCCAACGTCCTGACTTTC	CASSEQGFSGANVLTF